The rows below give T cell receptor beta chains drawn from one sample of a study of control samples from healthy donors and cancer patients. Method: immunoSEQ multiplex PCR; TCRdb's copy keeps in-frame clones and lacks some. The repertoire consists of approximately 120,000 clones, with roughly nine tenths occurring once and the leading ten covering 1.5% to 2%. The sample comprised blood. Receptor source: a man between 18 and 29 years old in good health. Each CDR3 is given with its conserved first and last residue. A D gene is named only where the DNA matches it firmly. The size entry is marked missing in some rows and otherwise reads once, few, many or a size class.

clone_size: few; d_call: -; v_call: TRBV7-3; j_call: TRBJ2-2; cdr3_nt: TGTGCCAGCAGCATAAACACCGGGGAGCTGTTTTTT; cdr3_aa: CASSINTGELFF
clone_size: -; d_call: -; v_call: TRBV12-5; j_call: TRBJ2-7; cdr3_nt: TGTGCTAGTGGTTTGGTTAGGGAGGGGGAGCACGAGCAGTACTTC; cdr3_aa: CASGLVREGEHEQYF
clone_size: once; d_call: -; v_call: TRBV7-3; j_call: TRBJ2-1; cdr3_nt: TGTGCCAGCAGCTTCCTTAGAGGATTACGCAAATGGGAGCAGTTCTTC; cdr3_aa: CASSFLRGLRKWEQFF
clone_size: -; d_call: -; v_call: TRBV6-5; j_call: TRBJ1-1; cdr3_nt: TGTGCCAGCATGCGGGGGTCAGACACTGAAGCTTTCTTT; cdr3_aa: CASMRGSDTEAFF
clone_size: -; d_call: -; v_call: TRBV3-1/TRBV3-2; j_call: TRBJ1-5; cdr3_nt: TGTGCCACCGCACAGGGACATGGGCAGCCCCAGCATTTT; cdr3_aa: CATAQGHGQPQHF
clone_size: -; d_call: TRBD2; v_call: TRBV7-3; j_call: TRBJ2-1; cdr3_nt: TGTGCCAGCAGCCCGAACTCAGGACTAGCGGGAATGAATGAGCAGTTCTTC; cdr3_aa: CASSPNSGLAGMNEQFF
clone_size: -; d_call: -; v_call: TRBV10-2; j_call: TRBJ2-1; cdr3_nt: TGCGCCAGCAGACAAGGTTCGGGGTCCAATGAGCAGTTCTTC; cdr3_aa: CASRQGSGSNEQFF
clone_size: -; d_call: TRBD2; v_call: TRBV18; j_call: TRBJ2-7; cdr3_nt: TGTGCCAGCTCACCTTACTCACAACTAGCGGCCCCGACCCGACCCTACGAGCAGTACTTC; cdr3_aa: CASSPYSQLAAPTRPYEQYF
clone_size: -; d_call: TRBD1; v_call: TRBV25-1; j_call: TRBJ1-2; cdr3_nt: TGTGCCAGCCGTTCCCCGGACAGGGTGATAGGTGGCTACACCTTC; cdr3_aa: CASRSPDRVIGGYTF
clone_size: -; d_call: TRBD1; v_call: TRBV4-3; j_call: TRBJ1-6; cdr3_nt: TGCGCCAGCAGCCAAACGGGACAGGGGAGGGGGAAGTCACCCCTCCACTTT; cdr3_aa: CASSQTGQGRGKSPLHF
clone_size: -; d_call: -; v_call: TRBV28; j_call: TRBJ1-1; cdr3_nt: TGTGCCACCCAGAGCGGCCGGGTAACTGAAGCTTTCTTT; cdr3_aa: CATQSGRVTEAFF
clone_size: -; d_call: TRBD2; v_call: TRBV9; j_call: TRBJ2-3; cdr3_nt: TGTGCCAGCAGTCAGAGCGGGAGGCGCACAGATACGCAGTATTTT; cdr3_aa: CASSQSGRRTDTQYF
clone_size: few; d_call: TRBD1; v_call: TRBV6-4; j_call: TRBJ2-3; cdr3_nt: TGTGCCAGCAGTGAAAGACAGGGGGCAGATACGCAGTATTTT; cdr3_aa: CASSERQGADTQYF
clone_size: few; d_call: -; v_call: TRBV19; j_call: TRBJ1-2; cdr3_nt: TGTGCCAGTAGGATGACAGGACTTACTAACTATGGCTACACCTTC; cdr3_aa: CASRMTGLTNYGYTF
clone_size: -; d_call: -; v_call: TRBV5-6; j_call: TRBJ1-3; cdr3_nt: TGTGCCAGCAGCGGAAGGACAGAGTACTCTGGAAACACCATATATTTT; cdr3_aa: CASSGRTEYSGNTIYF
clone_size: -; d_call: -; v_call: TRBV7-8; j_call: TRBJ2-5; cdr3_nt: TGTGCCAGCAGCTTCGAGTCACAAGAGACCCAGTACTTC; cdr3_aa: CASSFESQETQYF
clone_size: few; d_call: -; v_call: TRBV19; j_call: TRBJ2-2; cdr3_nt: TGTGCCAGTAGTAGGGGTAGCGCGGTCACCGGGGAGCTGTTTTTT; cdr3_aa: CASSRGSAVTGELFF
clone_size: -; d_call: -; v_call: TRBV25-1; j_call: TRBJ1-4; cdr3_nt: TGTGCCAGCAGTGAATCTGGGAATGAAAAACTGTTTTTT; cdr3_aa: CASSESGNEKLFF
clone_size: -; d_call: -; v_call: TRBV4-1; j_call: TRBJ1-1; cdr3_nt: TGCGCCAGCAGCACGTCGTGGGGGAGAGCTTTCTTT; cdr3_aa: CASSTSWGRAFF
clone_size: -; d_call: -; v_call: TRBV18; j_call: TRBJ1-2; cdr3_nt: TGTGCCAGCTCGTACGGCATGCAGGGCAACGAGGGTGGCTACACCTTC; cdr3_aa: CASSYGMQGNEGGYTF
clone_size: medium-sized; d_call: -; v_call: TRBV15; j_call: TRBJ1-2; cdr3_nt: TGTGCCACCAGCAGAGGGGATGGCTATGGCTACACCTTC; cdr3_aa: CATSRGDGYGYTF
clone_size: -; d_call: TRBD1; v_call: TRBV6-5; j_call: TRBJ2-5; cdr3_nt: TGTGCCAGCAGTTCCCGGACAGGCCGACAAGAGACCCAGTACTTC; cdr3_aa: CASSSRTGRQETQYF
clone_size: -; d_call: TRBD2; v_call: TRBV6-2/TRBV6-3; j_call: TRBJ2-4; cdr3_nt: TGTGCCAGCAGTTACCAACTAGCGGGAGGACGGAACATTCAGTACTTC; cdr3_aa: CASSYQLAGGRNIQYF
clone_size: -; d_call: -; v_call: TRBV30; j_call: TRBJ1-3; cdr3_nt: TGTGCCTGGCTCCTTAGGGGAAACACCATATATTTT; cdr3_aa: CAWLLRGNTIYF
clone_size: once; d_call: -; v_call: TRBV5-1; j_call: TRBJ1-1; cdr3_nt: TGCGCCAGCAGCTTGGCCGACGTAGAGTGGACTGAAGCTTTCTTT; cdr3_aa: CASSLADVEWTEAFF
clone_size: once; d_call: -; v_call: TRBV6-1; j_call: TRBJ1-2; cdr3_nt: TGTGCCAGCAGTGAACAGGGCTATGGCTACACCTTC; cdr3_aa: CASSEQGYGYTF
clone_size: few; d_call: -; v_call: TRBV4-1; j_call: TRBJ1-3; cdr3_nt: TGCGCCAGCAGCCGCCTGCCCTTGAGAGCTGGAAACACCATATATTTT; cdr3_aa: CASSRLPLRAGNTIYF
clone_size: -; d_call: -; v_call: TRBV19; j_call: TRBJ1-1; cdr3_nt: TGTGCCAGTAGTATCTGGGGAGGGAACACTGAAGCTTTCTTT; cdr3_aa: CASSIWGGNTEAFF
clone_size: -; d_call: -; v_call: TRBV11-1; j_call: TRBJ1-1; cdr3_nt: TGTGCCAGCAGCTTAGGAGGGGTGGGCACTGAAGCTTTCTTT; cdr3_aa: CASSLGGVGTEAFF
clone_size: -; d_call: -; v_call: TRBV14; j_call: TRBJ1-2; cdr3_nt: TGTGCCAGCAGCCAATGGGTGGGTGCCTATGGCTACACCTTC; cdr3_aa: CASSQWVGAYGYTF
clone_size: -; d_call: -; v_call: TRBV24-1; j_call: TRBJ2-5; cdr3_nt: TGTGCCACCAGATCAGACAGTCGAGAGACCCAGTACTTC; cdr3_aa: CATRSDSRETQYF
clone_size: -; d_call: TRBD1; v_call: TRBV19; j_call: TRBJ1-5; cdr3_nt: TGTGCCAGTAGTCCAGGGGGCGGCTTAGGTCAGCCCCAGCATTTT; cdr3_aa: CASSPGGGLGQPQHF
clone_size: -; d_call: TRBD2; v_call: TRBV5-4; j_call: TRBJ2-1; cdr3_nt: TGTGCCAGCAGCTTGGGGGGGAGGGCCGATGAGCAGTTCTTC; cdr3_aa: CASSLGGRADEQFF
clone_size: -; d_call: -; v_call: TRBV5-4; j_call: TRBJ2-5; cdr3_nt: TGTGCCAGCAGCTTGGTGGGTGGTGGGGGCCAAGAGACCCAGTACTTC; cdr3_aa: CASSLVGGGGQETQYF
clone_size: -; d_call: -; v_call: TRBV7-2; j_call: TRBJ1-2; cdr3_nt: TGTGCCAGGGAGGGCAGGGATGGCTACACCTTC; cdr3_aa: CAREGRDGYTF
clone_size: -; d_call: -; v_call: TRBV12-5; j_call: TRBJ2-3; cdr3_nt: TGTGCTAGTGGTTTGTCCGCCATGTATACGCAGTATTTT; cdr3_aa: CASGLSAMYTQYF
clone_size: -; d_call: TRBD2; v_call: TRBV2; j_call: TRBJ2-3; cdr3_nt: TGTGCCAGCAGTGAATGGTGGCGGGAGCGGGATACGCAGTATTTT; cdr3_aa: CASSEWWRERDTQYF
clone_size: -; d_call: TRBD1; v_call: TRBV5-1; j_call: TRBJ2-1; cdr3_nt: TGCGCCAGCAGCCCCGAAACCGGGACAGGGTATTATTCCTACAATGAGCAGTTCTTC; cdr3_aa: CASSPETGTGYYSYNEQFF
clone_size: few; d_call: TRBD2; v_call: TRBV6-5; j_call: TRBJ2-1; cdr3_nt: TGTGCAGCTGGGAGGGAAACCTACAATGAGCAGTTCTTC; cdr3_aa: CAAGRETYNEQFF
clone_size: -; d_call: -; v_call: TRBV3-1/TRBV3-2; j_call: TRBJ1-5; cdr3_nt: TGTGCCAGCAGCCAACACAGGCAGCCCCAGCATTTT; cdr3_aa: CASSQHRQPQHF
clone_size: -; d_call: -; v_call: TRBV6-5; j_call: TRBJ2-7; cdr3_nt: TGTGCCAGCAGAAGGGTAAACGAGCAGTACTTC; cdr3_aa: CASRRVNEQYF
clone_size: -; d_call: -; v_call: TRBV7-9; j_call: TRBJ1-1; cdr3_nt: TGTGCCAGCAGCCTCTCCCAGGTCACTGAAGCTTTCTTT; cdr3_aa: CASSLSQVTEAFF
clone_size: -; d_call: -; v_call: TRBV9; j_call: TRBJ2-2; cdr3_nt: TGTGCCAGCAGCCCCCGCAGGGTCACCGGGGAGCTGTTTTTT; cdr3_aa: CASSPRRVTGELFF
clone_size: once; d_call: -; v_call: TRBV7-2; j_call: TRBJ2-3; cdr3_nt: TGTGCCAGCAGCTTAGCTCCCCTGGGGAGAGGGACAGATACGCAGTATTTT; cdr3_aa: CASSLAPLGRGTDTQYF
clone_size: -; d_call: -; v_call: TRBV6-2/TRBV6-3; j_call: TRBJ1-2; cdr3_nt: TGTGCCAGCAGTTTCACAGGGTCGGGCAACTATGGCTACACCTTC; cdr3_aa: CASSFTGSGNYGYTF
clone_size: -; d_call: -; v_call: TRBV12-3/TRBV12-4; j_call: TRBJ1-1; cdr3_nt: TGTGCCAGCACTAAGGGGGTTGACACTGAAGCTTTCTTT; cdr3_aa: CASTKGVDTEAFF
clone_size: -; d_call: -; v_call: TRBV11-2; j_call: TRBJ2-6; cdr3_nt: TGTGCCAGCAGCTATAGACACCGCTCTGGGGCCAACGTCCTGACTTTC; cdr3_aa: CASSYRHRSGANVLTF
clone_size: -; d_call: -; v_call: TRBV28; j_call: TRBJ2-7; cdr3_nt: TGTGCCAGCAGTTCACCTTCTAGCGTGAGCTCCTACGAGCAGTACTTC; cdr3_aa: CASSSPSSVSSYEQYF
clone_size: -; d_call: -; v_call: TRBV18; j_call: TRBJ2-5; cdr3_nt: TGTGCCAGCTCACCAAGACAAGCGGTACAAGAGACCCAGTACTTC; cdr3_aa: CASSPRQAVQETQYF
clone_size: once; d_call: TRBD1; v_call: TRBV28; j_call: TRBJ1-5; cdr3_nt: TGTGCCAGCCGGACAGGCACTCAGCCCCAGCATTTT; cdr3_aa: CASRTGTQPQHF
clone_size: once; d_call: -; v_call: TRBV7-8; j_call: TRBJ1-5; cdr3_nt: TGTGCCAGCAGCTTCATGGGGAACCGGAACAATCAGCCCCAGCATTTT; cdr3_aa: CASSFMGNRNNQPQHF
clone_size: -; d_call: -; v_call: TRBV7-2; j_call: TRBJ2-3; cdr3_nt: TGTGCCAGCAGCACAAAGGTCGCTCAAACGCAGTATTTT; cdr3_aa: CASSTKVAQTQYF
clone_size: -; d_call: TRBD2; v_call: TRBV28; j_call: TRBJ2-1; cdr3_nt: TGTGCCAGCAGTTTAAGTCTCCTAGCGGGGTCCCACAATGAGCAGTTCTTC; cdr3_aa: CASSLSLLAGSHNEQFF
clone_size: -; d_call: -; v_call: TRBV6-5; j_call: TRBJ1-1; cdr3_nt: TGTGCCAGCAGTTACGGGGTGGGGGGCACTGAAGCTTTCTTT; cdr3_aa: CASSYGVGGTEAFF
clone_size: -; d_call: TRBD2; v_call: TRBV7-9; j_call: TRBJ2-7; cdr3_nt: TGTGCCAGCAGCTTAGACCCGACTAGCGGAACAACGCCCTACGAGCAGTACTTC; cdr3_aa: CASSLDPTSGTTPYEQYF
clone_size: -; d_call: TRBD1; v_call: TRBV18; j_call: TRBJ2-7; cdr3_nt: TGTGCCAGCTCACTCCGGGACAGGGGGCTCGAGCAGTACTTC; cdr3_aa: CASSLRDRGLEQYF
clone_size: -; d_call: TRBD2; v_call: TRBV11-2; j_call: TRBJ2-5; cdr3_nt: TGTGCCAGCAGCTTAGTTATATCGGGGGGGGAGACCCAGTACTTC; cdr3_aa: CASSLVISGGETQYF
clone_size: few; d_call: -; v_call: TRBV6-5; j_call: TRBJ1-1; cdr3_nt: TGTGCCTCCCAAGGGGGGAACACTGAAGCTTTCTTT; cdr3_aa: CASQGGNTEAFF
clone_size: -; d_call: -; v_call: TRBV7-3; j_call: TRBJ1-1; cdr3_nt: TGTGCCAGCAGCTCTATCCCCGGCGGGACTCACAACCCTTTCGGCACTGAAGCTTTCTTT; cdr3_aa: CASSSIPGGTHNPFGTEAFF
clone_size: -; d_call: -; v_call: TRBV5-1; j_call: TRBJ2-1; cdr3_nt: TGCGCCAGCAGCTTGGGGCTTAACATAGACAATGAGCAGTTCTTC; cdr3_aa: CASSLGLNIDNEQFF